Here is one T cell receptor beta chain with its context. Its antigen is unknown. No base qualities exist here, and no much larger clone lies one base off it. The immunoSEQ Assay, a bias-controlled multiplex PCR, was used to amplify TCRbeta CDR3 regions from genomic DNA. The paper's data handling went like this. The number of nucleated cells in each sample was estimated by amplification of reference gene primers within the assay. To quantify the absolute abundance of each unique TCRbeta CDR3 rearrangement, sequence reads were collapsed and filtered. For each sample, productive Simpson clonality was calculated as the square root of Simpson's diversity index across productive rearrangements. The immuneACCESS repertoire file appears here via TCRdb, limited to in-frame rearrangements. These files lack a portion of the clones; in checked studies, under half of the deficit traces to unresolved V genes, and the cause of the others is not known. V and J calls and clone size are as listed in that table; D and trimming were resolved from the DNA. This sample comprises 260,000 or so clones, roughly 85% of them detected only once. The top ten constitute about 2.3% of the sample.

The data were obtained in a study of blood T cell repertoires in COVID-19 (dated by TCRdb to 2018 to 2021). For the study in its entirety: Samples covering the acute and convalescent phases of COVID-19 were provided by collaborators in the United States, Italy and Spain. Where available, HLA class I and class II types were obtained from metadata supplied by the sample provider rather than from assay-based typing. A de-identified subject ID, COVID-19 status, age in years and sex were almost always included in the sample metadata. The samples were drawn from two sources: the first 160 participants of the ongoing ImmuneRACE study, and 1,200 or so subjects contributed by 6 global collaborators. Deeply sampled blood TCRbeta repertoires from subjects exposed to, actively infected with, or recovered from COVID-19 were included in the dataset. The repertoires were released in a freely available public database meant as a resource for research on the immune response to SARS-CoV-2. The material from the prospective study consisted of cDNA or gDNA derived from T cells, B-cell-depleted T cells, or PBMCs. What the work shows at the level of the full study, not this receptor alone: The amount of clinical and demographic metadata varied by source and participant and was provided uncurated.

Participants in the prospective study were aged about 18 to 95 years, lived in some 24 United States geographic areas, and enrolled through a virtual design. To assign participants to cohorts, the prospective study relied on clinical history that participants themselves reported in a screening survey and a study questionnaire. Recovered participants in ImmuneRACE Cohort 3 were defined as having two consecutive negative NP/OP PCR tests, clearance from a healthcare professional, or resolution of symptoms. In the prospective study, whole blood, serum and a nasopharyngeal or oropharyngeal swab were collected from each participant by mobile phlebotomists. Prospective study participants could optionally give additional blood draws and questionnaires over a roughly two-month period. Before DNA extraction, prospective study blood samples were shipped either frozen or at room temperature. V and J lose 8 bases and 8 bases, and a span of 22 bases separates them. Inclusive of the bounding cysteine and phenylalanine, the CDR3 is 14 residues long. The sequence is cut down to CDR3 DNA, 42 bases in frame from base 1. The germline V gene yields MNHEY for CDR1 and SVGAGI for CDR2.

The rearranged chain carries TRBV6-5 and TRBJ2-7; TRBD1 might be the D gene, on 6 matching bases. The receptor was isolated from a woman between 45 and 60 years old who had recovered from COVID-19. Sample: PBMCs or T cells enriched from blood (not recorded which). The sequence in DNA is TGTGCCAGCCTTCAGAATCGCGCAGGGGTTAAGCAGTACTTC. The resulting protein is CASLQNRAGVKQYF.